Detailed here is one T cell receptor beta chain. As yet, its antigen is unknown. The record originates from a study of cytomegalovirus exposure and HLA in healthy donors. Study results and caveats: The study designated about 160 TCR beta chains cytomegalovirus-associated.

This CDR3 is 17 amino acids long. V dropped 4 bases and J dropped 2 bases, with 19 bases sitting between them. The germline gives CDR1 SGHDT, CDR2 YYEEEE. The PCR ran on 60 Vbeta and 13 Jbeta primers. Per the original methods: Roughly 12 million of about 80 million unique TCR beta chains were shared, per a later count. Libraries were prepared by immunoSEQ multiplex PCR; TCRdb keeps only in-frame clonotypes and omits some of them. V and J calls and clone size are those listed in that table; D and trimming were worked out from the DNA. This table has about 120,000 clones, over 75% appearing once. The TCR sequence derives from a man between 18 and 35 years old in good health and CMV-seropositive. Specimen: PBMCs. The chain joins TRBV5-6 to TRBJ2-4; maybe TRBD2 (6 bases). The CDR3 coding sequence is TGTGCCAGCAGCCTCGACGGGGGACGTGGGCCCAAAAACATTCAGTACTTC. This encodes CASSLDGGRGPKNIQYF.